The source of this T cell receptor (beta chain) is a study of blood T cells in healthy people across ages. Primed by a sample-barcoded 5' primer and a J-beta primer mix, a second PCR proceeded for about 6 to 11 cycles. TCRdb reprocessed the 5' RACE reads via MiXCR and lists one record per CDR3 protein. This table holds over 1,300,000 distinct CDR3 sequences, roughly 60% found once. Germline V lookup: CDR1 MGHRA, CDR2 YSYEKL. The CDR3 sequence is 13 residues long. The V gene lost 4 bases and the J gene lost 5 bases, with 12 bases spanning the gap. Remarks on this clonotype: Antigen unknown.

General study points: Changes seen in expanded clonotypes were possibly confounded by donor CMV status left unknown. Roughly linear age-related decline in beta diversity appeared, significant by age 40.

The rearrangement links TRBV4-1 to TRBJ2-7, with D perhaps TRBD2 (5 bases). The source material was blood. The sequence derives from a man aged 18 to 30 in good health. DNA of the CDR3: TGCGCCAGCAGCCTAGTTGGGAGCCACGAGCAGTACTTC. Translation: CASSLVGSHEQYF.